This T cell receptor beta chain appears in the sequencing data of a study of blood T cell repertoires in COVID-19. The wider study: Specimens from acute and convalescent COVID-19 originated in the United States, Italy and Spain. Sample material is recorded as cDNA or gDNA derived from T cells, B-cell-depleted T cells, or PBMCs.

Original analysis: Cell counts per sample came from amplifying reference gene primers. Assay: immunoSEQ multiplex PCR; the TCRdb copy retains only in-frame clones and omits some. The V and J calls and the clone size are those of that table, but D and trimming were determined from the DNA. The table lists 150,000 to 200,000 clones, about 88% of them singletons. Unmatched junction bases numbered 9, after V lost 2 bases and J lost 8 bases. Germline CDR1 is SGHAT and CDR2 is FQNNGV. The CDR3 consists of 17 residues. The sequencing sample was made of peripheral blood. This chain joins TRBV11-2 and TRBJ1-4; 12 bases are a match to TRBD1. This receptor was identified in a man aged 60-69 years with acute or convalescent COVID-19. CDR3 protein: CASSLIWDRGRREKLFF. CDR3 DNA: TGTGCCAGCAGCTTAATCTGGGACAGGGGGCGCCGGGAAAAACTGTTTTTT.